The next 8 T cell receptor beta chains were all read from a single sample in a study of post-analysis software for immune sequencing data. The study, taken as a whole, reports: TRBV segments more frequent in patients than in controls numbered five and included TRBV5-6, TRBV5-1 and TRBV20-1.

Carried by the TCR beta cDNA libraries were unique molecular identifiers. TCRdb processed the PCR reads anew with MiXCR; each CDR3 protein has one entry. Among hundreds of thousands of distinct CDR3 sequences listed, roughly 50% were seen once. Their target antigens are unknown. The specimen sequenced was blood. These receptors were collected from a girl aged 10 to 17 with multiple sclerosis.

This rearrangement joins TRBV20-1 to TRBJ2-1, with 10 bases matching TRBD1. The CDR3 runs 15 residues. V shed 6 bases and J 4 bases; nucleotides not matched to a gene: 9. Germline loops: CDR1 DFQATT, CDR2 SNEGSKA (reference sequence). Here the CDR3 DNA reads TGCAGTGCCCTAAAGCGGGACAGGGGATACAATGAGCAGTTCTTC. Amino acids: CSALKRDRGYNEQFF.

In DNA, the CDR3 is TGTGCCAGCACCAAGGGGGGGACAGATGAGCAGTTCTTC. Translating gives CASTKGGTDEQFF. The rearrangement uses TRBV7-2 and TRBJ2-1, with D possibly being TRBD1 or TRBD2 (7 bases each). CDR1 SGHTA and CDR2 FQGNSA come from the germline V gene. Trimming removed 7 bases at V and 8 bases at J, with 15 bases between. The length of the CDR3 is 13 residues.

This chain uses TRBV5-6 with TRBJ2-7; TRBD1 matches 7 bases. The last part of the DNA fits TRBJ2-5 better; the J call may be wrong. The CDR3 extends over 14 amino acids. The germline gives CDR1 SGHDT, CDR2 YYEEEE. Here the CDR3 reads CASSLTTGWETQYF. CDR3 DNA: TGTGCCAGCAGCTTGACGACAGGGTGGGAGACCCAGTACTTC.

This chain uses TRBV18 with TRBJ2-5; a possible D gene is TRBD2 (6 bases). The CDR3 contains 12 residues. Trimming removed 7 bases at V and 5 bases at J, with 11 bases between. Germline CDR1 and CDR2: KGHSH and LQKENI. CDR3 region: CASLPGGETQYF. CDR3 nucleotides: TGTGCCAGCTTACCTGGAGGGGAGACCCAGTACTTC.

The chain uses TRBV12-3 or TRBV12-4 and TRBJ2-3; D ambiguous. The CDR3 spans 11 residues. The V end was cut by 8 bases, the J end by 4 bases, with 7 bases between. The CDR3 nucleotides are TGTGCCAGCGGTCGGTCAGATACGCAGTATTTT. This sequence encodes CASGRSDTQYF.

This clonotype has only a few counts. The chain is built from TRBV5-1 and TRBJ1-1; TRBD1 is a possible D gene (5 bases). The V gene's germline CDR1 is SGHRS and CDR2 YFSETQ. This CDR3 is 13 amino acids long. V dropped 2 bases and J dropped 7 bases, with 12 bases sitting between them. The CDR3 protein is CASSFSTVSEAFF. The DNA for the CDR3 is TGCGCCAGCAGCTTTTCGACAGTGAGTGAAGCTTTCTTT.

The V gene is TRBV7-3, the J gene TRBJ2-1; D is perhaps TRBD1 (5 bases). This CDR3 spans 15 amino acids. The ends were cut back, 4 bases at V and 1 base at J, with 11 bases in the middle. Germline-derived CDR1 and CDR2 are SGHTA and FQGTGA. The CDR3 sequence: CASSSTDTSYNEQFF. The CDR3 nucleotides read TGTGCCAGCAGCTCGACGGACACGTCCTACAATGAGCAGTTCTTC.

The chain employs TRBV20-1 and TRBJ1-2; TRBD1 matches 12 bases. V lost 2 bases, J lost 2 bases, and 12 bases stayed unmatched. Per germline, CDR1 DFQATT and CDR2 SNEGSKA (reference sequence). This CDR3 is 18 amino acids long. In DNA form, the CDR3 reads TGCAGTGCTAGACCGCACTCCGGGACAGGGGGCGCGAACTATGGCTACACCTTC. Protein product: CSARPHSGTGGANYGYTF.